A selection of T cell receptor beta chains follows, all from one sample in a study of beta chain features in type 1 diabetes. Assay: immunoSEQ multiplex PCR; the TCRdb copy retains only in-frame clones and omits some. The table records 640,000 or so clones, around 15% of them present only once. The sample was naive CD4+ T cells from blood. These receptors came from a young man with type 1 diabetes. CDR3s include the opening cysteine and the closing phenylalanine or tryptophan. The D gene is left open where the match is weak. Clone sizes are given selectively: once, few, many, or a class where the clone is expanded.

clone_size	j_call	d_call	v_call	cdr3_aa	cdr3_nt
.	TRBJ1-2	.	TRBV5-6	CASSLPPTHGYTF	TGTGCCAGCAGCCTGCCCCCGACCCATGGCTACACCTTC
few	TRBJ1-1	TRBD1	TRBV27	CASSPGGLNTEAFF	TGTGCCAGCAGTCCAGGGGGCTTGAACACTGAAGCTTTCTTT
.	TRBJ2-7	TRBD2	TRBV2	CASRRVRTSDYEQYF	TGTGCCAGCAGGAGGGTCCGGACTAGCGACTACGAGCAGTACTTC
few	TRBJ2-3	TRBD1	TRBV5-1	CASSLYRGSTDTQYF	TGCGCCAGCAGCTTGTACAGGGGCAGCACAGATACGCAGTATTTT
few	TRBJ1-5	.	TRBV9	CASSPKIRRFQTSNQPQHF	TGTGCCAGCAGCCCAAAGATACGCAGGTTCCAAACTAGCAATCAGCCCCAGCATTTT
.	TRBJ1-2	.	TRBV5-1	CASSPQGHGYTF	TGCGCCAGCAGTCCACAGGGCCATGGCTACACCTTC
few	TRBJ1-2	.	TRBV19	CASAYNYGYTF	TGTGCCAGCGCGTATAACTATGGCTACACCTTC
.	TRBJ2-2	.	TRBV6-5	CASMGFANTGELFF	TGTGCCAGCATGGGGTTCGCGAACACCGGGGAGCTGTTTTTT
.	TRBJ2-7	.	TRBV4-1	CASSHKSGRGSYEQYF	TGTGCCAGCAGCCACAAGTCGGGCAGGGGCTCCTACGAGCAGTACTTC
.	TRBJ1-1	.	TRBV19	CASSRLFTSLPILAFF	TGTGCCAGCAGTAGGCTTTTCACAAGCTTGCCCATACTCGCTTTCTTT
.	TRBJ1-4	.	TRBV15	CATSPETIGAGIGEKLFF	TGTGCCACCAGCCCTGAGACCATAGGGGCGGGTATCGGTGAAAAACTGTTTTTT
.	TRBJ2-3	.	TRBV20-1	CSATFTDTQYF	TGCAGTGCAACGTTCACAGATACGCAGTATTTT
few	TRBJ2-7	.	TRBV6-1	CASSRWVEAYEQYF	TGTGCCAGCAGCCGTTGGGTCGAAGCCTACGAGCAGTACTTC
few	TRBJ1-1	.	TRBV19	CASGRQAQNTEAFF	TGTGCCAGTGGGAGACAGGCCCAGAACACTGAAGCTTTCTTT
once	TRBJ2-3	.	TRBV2	CASRPDGGDTQYF	TGTGCCAGCAGACCCGACGGAGGGGATACGCAGTATTTT
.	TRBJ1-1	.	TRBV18	CASSSFTRGGNTEAFF	TGTGCCAGCTCATCATTCACCCGGGGGGGGAACACTGAAGCTTTCTTT
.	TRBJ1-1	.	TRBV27	CASSLTAMNTEAFF	TGTGCCAGCAGCCTGACAGCTATGAACACTGAAGCTTTCTTT
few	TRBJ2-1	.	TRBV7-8	CASSGDTSSYNEQFF	TGTGCCAGCAGCGGAGACACCAGCTCCTACAATGAGCAGTTCTTC
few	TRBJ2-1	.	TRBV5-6	CASTPGPQHNEQFF	TGTGCCAGCACCCCGGGACCACAGCACAATGAGCAGTTCTTC
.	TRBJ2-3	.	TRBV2	CASSEQGSTDTQYF	TGTGCCAGCAGTGAACAGGGAAGCACAGATACGCAGTATTTT
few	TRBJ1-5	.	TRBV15	CATSRDSVGVQPQHF	TGTGCCACCAGCAGAGATAGCGTGGGGGTACAGCCCCAGCATTTT
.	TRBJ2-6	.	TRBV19	CASSPYRSGANVLTF	TGTGCCAGTAGCCCGTACCGCTCTGGGGCCAACGTCCTGACTTTC